This T cell receptor (beta chain) was captured by sequencing in a study of shared clonotypes between healthy human individuals. The germline V gene encodes CDR1 SGHVS and CDR2 FQNEAQ. The CDR3 is made up of 14 amino acids. The ends were cut back, 5 bases at V and 5 bases at J, with 15 bases in the middle. The study's findings and limits: Naive CD4 clonotype sharing across a few donors was approximately 5%. The study generally estimated greater richness for naive than memory subsets. Non-shared clonotypes had lower generation probabilities than clonotypes shared by all four sorted-subset donors.

Replicate PCRs for sorted subsets used 200 ng DNA; this equaled some 30,000 T cell genomes. TCRdb's table, derived via immunoSEQ multiplex PCR, lists solely in-frame clones and lacks some. The sample gives approximately 500,000 clones, 90% to 97% of which show up once; about 0.064% is in the top ten. Remarks on this clone: Its target is unknown.

Material: naive CD4+ T cells sorted from blood. The subset is: CD45RA+ positively selected. This sequence originates from a woman aged 30 to 39 in good health. The chain carries TRBV7-8 and TRBJ1-2, with D possibly TRBD1 on 5 matching bases. Here the CDR3 reads CASSPRLGPYGYTF. The CDR3 DNA reads TGTGCCAGCAGCCCCCGGTTGGGACCGTATGGCTACACCTTC.